These T cell receptor beta chains were read from a single sample in a study of blood T cell repertoires in COVID-19. Sequencing used immunoSEQ multiplex PCR; TCRdb keeps in-frame clones, though not all of them. The table lists approximately 250,000 clones, around nine tenths of them singletons, with about 8.7% in the top ten. The sequenced material came from peripheral blood. The receptors come from a man aged 35-49 years with active or convalescent COVID-19. Both conserved end residues are part of each CDR3. D genes are given only for firm matches. Size tells how often a clone was seen (once, few, many) or the class of an expanded clone, and some rows leave it out.

V gene	J gene	D gene	clone size	CDR3 protein	CDR3 DNA
TRBV3-1/TRBV3-2	TRBJ1-1	.	.	CASSQGAAGATEAFF	TGTGCCAGCAGCCAAGGGGCGGCAGGGGCTACTGAAGCTTTCTTT
TRBV28	TRBJ2-7	TRBD2	.	CASSRPFKGGDEQYF	TGTGCCAGCAGTCGTCCCTTCAAGGGAGGGGACGAGCAGTACTTC
TRBV11-2	TRBJ1-2	.	few	CASSNQGDSYTF	TGTGCCAGCAGCAATCAGGGCGATAGCTACACCTTC
TRBV4-1	TRBJ2-3	TRBD2	.	CASSLQPGTSGSDTQYF	TGCGCCAGCAGCCTCCAACCCGGGACTAGCGGGTCCGATACGCAGTATTTT
TRBV12-5	TRBJ2-5	TRBD1	.	CASGLVIARDRAETQYF	TGTGCTAGTGGTTTGGTCATTGCCAGGGACAGGGCAGAGACCCAGTACTTC
TRBV4-2	TRBJ1-6	TRBD1	.	CASSQHEGQNNSPLHF	TGTGCCAGCAGCCAACACGAGGGACAGAATAATTCACCCCTCCACTTT
TRBV6-1	TRBJ1-2	.	.	CASSDLGYTF	TGTGCCAGCAGTGACCTCGGCTACACCTTC
TRBV10-3	TRBJ1-1	.	.	CASGGKGGTEAFF	TGTGCCTCCGGGGGGAAGGGAGGGACTGAAGCTTTCTTT
TRBV4-1	TRBJ2-1	TRBD1	.	CASSQAGTGIFHNEQFF	TGCGCCAGCAGCCAGGCAGGGACAGGGATATTCCACAATGAGCAGTTCTTC
TRBV7-9	TRBJ1-2	.	.	CASSLVEEDYGYTF	TGTGCCAGCAGCTTAGTTGAGGAAGACTATGGCTACACCTTC
TRBV4-1	TRBJ2-3	TRBD2	.	CASSPGLAGDTQYF	TGCGCCAGCAGCCCGGGACTAGCGGGGGATACGCAGTATTTT
TRBV11-2	TRBJ2-5	TRBD2	.	CASTPTAGGGETQYF	TGTGCCAGCACCCCCACAGCGGGGGGAGGAGAGACCCAGTACTTC
TRBV7-9	TRBJ2-7	.	.	CASSSAQGTQYF	TGTGCCAGCAGCTCAGCGCAGGGGACACAGTACTTC
TRBV11-3	TRBJ2-7	.	.	CASSLAPTSYEQYF	TGTGCCAGCAGCTTAGCCCCCACTTCCTACGAGCAGTACTTC
TRBV2	TRBJ1-4	TRBD1	.	CASSGTGATSEKLFF	TGTGCCAGCAGTGGAACAGGGGCCACTAGTGAAAAACTGTTTTTT
TRBV5-1	TRBJ2-1	.	.	CASRLDNEQFF	TGCGCCAGCAGACTAGACAATGAGCAGTTCTTC
TRBV7-6	TRBJ1-5	.	.	CASSSGHNQPQHF	TGTGCCAGCAGCTCAGGTCACAATCAGCCCCAGCATTTT
TRBV19	TRBJ2-7	.	.	CASSIGAAYEQYF	TGTGCCAGTAGTATTGGAGCCGCCTACGAGCAGTACTTC
TRBV19	TRBJ1-5	TRBD1	.	CASSKPGQGNRPQHF	TGTGCCAGTAGCAAACCGGGACAGGGGAATCGGCCCCAGCATTTT
TRBV14	TRBJ1-6	.	.	CASSQDNLLDSPLHF	TGTGCCAGCAGCCAAGATAACTTATTGGATTCACCCCTCCACTTT
TRBV19	TRBJ2-5	TRBD1	.	CASSPTTGVQETQYF	TGTGCCAGTAGTCCTACGACAGGGGTCCAAGAGACCCAGTACTTC
TRBV9	TRBJ2-6	TRBD2	.	CASRGGVSGANVLTF	TGTGCCAGCAGGGGAGGGGTCTCTGGGGCCAACGTCCTGACTTTC
TRBV6-5	TRBJ1-1	TRBD1	.	CASRPGTGGSTEAFF	TGTGCCAGCAGGCCTGGGACAGGGGGAAGCACTGAAGCTTTCTTT
TRBV27	TRBJ2-1	.	once	CASSRGGDLMNEQFF	TGTGCCAGCAGTCGAGGGGGTGACCTGATGAATGAGCAGTTCTTC
TRBV25-1	TRBJ2-7	TRBD1	once	CASSAIPGQGSYEQYF	TGTGCCAGCAGTGCCATCCCGGGACAGGGTTCGTACGAGCAGTACTTC
TRBV19	TRBJ1-5	.	.	CASSIAAVPNQPQHF	TGTGCCAGTAGTATAGCAGCGGTCCCCAATCAGCCCCAGCATTTT
TRBV11-2	TRBJ2-7	TRBD2	.	CASSPGGREQYF	TGTGCCAGCAGTCCCGGGGGGAGAGAGCAGTACTTC